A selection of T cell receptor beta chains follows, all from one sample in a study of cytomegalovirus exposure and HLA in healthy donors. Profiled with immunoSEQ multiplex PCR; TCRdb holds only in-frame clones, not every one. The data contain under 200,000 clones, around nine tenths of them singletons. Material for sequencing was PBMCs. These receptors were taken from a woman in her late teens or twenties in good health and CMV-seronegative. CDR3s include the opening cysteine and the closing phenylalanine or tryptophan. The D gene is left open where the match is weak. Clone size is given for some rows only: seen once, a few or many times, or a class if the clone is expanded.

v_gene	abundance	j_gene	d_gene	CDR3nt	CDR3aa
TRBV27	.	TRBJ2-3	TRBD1	TGTGCCAGCAGTTCCCCCAGGGGGAAGACAGATACGCAGTATTTT	CASSSPRGKTDTQYF
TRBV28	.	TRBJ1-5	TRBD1	TGTGCCAGCAGTACTCCCGGGACAGGGGGTCAGCCCCAGCATTTT	CASSTPGTGGQPQHF
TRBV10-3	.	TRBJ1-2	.	TGTGCCATCAGTGAGGAGTCGGGTGGTCTCTATGGCTACACCTTC	CAISEESGGLYGYTF
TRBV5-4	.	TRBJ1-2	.	TGTGCCAGCAGCCCCACTTCTAACTATGGCTACACCTTC	CASSPTSNYGYTF
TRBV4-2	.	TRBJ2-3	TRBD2	TGTGCCAGCAGCCAAGAAGGGGCGGGAGGGATAGATACGCAGTATTTT	CASSQEGAGGIDTQYF
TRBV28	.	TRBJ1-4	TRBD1	TGTGCCAGCAGTTTAATCGGGACAGGGTCCCAAAAACTGTTTTTT	CASSLIGTGSQKLFF
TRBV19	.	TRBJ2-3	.	TGTGCCAGTAGTCTCGCCCCGAACAGCCTCACAGATACGCAGTATTTT	CASSLAPNSLTDTQYF
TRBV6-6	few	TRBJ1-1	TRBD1	TGTGCCAGCAGTTACAACAGGGGGAAGACTGAAGCTTTCTTT	CASSYNRGKTEAFF
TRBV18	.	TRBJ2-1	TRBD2	TGTGCCAGCTCACCACGCCGGGGGGGGAGCTCCTACAATGAGCAGTTCTTC	CASSPRRGGSSYNEQFF
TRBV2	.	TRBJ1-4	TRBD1	TGTGCCAGCAGGGATTACAGGGGGGACGAAAAACTGTTTTTT	CASRDYRGDEKLFF
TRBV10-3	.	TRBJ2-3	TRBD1	TGTGCCATTGCACAGGGGGCTGCAGATACGCAGTATTTT	CAIAQGAADTQYF
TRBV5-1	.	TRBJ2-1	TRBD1	TGCGCCAGCAGCTCCCTACAGGGGGCGCAGATCAATGAGCAGTTCTTC	CASSSLQGAQINEQFF
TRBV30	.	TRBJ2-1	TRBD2	TGTGCCTGGAAAGCGACTAGCGGGGGCCATTTCTACAATGAGCAGTTCTTC	CAWKATSGGHFYNEQFF
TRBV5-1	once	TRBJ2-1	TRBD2	TGCGCCAGCAGCTTCGGCGGGAGTAACTATGAGCAGTTCTTC	CASSFGGSNYEQFF
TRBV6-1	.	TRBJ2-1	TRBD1	TGTGCCAGCAGTGAAGCGACAGGGGGCTACAATGAGCAGTTCTTC	CASSEATGGYNEQFF
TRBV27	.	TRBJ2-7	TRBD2	TGTGCCAGCAGTTTGCGGGGGGCCGAGCAGTACTTC	CASSLRGAEQYF
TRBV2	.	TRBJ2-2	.	TGTGCCAGCAGTGAACAGGCCGCTAACACCGGGGAGCTGTTTTTT	CASSEQAANTGELFF
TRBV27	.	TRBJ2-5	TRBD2	TGTGCCAGCAGTTCACGGGAGGGGACCCAGTACTTC	CASSSREGTQYF
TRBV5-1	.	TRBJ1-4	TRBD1	TGCGCCAGCAGCTCGACAGGGGGTGCGGAAAAACTGTTTTTT	CASSSTGGAEKLFF
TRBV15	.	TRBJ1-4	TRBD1	TGTGCCACCAGCATTGGGACAGGGGCGAATGAAAAACTGTTTTTT	CATSIGTGANEKLFF
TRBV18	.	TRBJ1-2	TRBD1	TGTGCCGCGAGCGAGACAGGGGCGAACTATGGCTACACCTTC	CAASETGANYGYTF
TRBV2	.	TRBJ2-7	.	TGTGCCAGCAGACTAGCTAGCGAGCAGTACTTC	CASRLASEQYF
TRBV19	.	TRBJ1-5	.	TGTGCCAGTAGTATACGGGACAACAATCAGCCCCAGCATTTT	CASSIRDNNQPQHF
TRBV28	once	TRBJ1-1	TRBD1	TGTGCCAGCTCGAGACAGGGGTACACTGAAGCTTTCTTT	CASSRQGYTEAFF
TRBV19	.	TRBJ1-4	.	TGTGCCAGTTTCTCCAAGGGGACTAATGAAAAACTGTTTTTT	CASFSKGTNEKLFF
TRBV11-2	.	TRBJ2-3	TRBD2	TGTGCCAGCAGCTTAGTGGGTACGGGAGGAGAAGATACGCAGTATTTT	CASSLVGTGGEDTQYF
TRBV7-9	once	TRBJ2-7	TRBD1	TGTGCCAGCAGCCCCTGGACAGGGCCCACCTACTCCTACGAGCAGTACTTC	CASSPWTGPTYSYEQYF